Following are 16 T cell receptor beta chains from one sample sequenced in a study of blood T cell repertoires in COVID-19. Method: immunoSEQ multiplex PCR; TCRdb's copy keeps in-frame clones and lacks some. The repertoire consists of 85,000 to 120,000 clones, with roughly 92% occurring once and the leading ten covering 1.9%. Material: peripheral blood. The receptor set was obtained from a woman in her fifties or sixties with COVID-19, enrolled during active disease.

This chain connects TRBV11-2 to TRBJ2-3, with D maybe TRBD2 (6 bases). Germline V gene lookup returns CDR1 SGHAT and CDR2 FQNNGV. V gave up 1 base and J gave up 5 bases, with 16 bases separating them. The CDR3 extends over 16 amino acids. The CDR3 DNA reads as TGTGCCAGCAGCTTAGGTCTGGCGGGGTGGCAAGATACGCAGTATTTT. Amino acids: CASSLGLAGWQDTQYF. Full variable domain (outside the CDR3, taken from reference TRBV11-2 and TRBJ2-3): EAGVAQSPRYKIIEKRQSVAFWCNPISGHATLYWYQQILGQGPKLLIQFQNNGVVDDSQLPKDRFSAERLKGVDSTLKIQPAKLEDSAVYLCASSLGLAGWQDTQYFGPGTRLTVL.

The genes are TRBV6-1 and TRBJ2-7; TRBD2 matches at 10 bases. There are 15 residues in the CDR3. CDR1 and CDR2 from the germline V gene are MNHNS and SASEGT. With 1 base clipped from V and 3 bases from J, the junction kept 3 bases outside the gene matches. CDR3 in DNA: TGTGCCAGCAGTGAAGTCTCTAGCGGGGGCTACGAGCAGTACGTC. It codes for CASSEVSSGGYEQYV.

This chain joins TRBV6-2 or TRBV6-3 and TRBJ1-2; 8 bases are a match to TRBD1. CDR3 length: 11 amino acids. Germline V CDR1 and CDR2: MNHEY, SVGEGT. The J segment lost 8 bases and the V segment lost 5 bases, leaving 1 base of the junction unmatched. The DNA of the CDR3 is TGTGCCAGCAGTGACAGGGGCGGCTACACCTTC. This translates into CASSDRGGYTF.

The chain joins TRBV28 to TRBJ2-7; 10 bases line up with TRBD1. The CDR3 spans 15 residues. Germline CDR1 reads MDHEN; CDR2 reads SYDVKM. V lost 5 bases to trimming and J lost 5 bases; unmatched junction nucleotides: 9. The CDR3, as DNA: TGTGCCAGCAGTGAGACAGGGGGCGCAGTCAACGAGCAGTACTTC. Amino acid sequence: CASSETGGAVNEQYF.

V usage is TRBV13 and J usage is TRBJ2-7; unclear D gene. V shed 5 bases and J shed 7 bases, with 18 bases lying between them. Germline-derived CDR1 and CDR2 are PRHDT and FYEKMQ (reference sequence). The CDR3 consists of 14 residues. The CDR3 sequence is CASSQTPLIREQYF. In DNA, the CDR3 is TGTGCCAGCAGCCAGACTCCACTTATTAGAGAGCAGTACTTC. The whole variable domain, filled in from reference TRBV13 and TRBJ2-7, reads AAGVIQSPRHLIKEKRETATLKCYPIPRHDTVYWYQQGPGQDPQFLISFYEKMQSDKGSIPDRFSAQQFSDYHSELNMSSLELGDSALYFCASSQTPLIREQYFGPGTRLTVT.

The chain couples TRBV11-3 to TRBJ2-7; tentative D call: TRBD1 (6 bases). The CDR3 contains 12 residues. Germline-derived CDR1 and CDR2 are SGHNT and YENEEA. Trimming stripped 5 bases from V and 4 bases from J, with 9 bases between. CDR3 nucleotides: TGTGCCAGCAGCGCCGGACAGTACGAGCAGTACTTC. Translation gives CASSAGQYEQYF.

The chain recombines TRBV10-3 with TRBJ2-5; a possible D gene is TRBD1 (7 bases). Trimming took off 6 bases at V and 5 bases at J, with 16 bases between the two ends. Germline CDR1 ENHRY, CDR2 SYGVKD. The CDR3 spans 14 residues. In DNA form, the CDR3 reads TGTGCCATCAGCTCCGGGGGACAGAAGGAGACCCAGTACTTC. This translates into CAISSGGQKETQYF.

This clone has a handful of counts. The chain links TRBV7-2 to TRBJ1-1, with 10 bases lining up with TRBD1. Germline CDR1 and CDR2: SGHTA and FQGNSA. The CDR3 is made up of 17 amino acids. V dropped 3 bases and J dropped 1; count of bases not matched to a gene: 8. The CDR3 nucleotides are TGTGCCAGCAGCTTGGCGACAGGGGGCGGTTCGAACACTGAAGCTTTCTTT. It encodes CASSLATGGGSNTEAFF.

This sequence joins TRBV2 and TRBJ1-2; 11 nucleotides line up with TRBD1. Germline V CDR1 and CDR2: SNHLY, FYNNEI. The V and J ends lost 7 bases and 3 bases, in that order; junction bases with no gene match: 13. The CDR3 is 17 residues long. The CDR3 loop reads CASNTGQGASIYYGYTF. CDR3 in DNA: TGTGCCAGCAATACCGGACAGGGGGCTTCCATATACTATGGCTACACCTTC.

The chain employs TRBV10-1 and TRBJ2-7; TRBD2 is a possible D gene (5 bases). Trimming left V 3 bases short and J 7 bases short, with 13 bases between. Germline CDR1 is WNHNN and CDR2 is SYGVQD (reference sequence). The CDR3 runs to 13 residues. The CDR3 reads CASSDGGLGEQYF. As DNA, the CDR3 is TGCGCCAGCAGTGACGGAGGCCTGGGGGAGCAGTACTTC.

The CDR3 DNA follows: TGTGCCAGCAGCACATTATCTAGCGGGGGGGCCGGTGAGCAGTTCTTC. It encodes CASSTLSSGGAGEQFF. The J gene is TRBJ2-1, the V gene TRBV7-6; the match to TRBD2 covers 12 bases. CDR3 length: 16 residues. CDR1 is SGHVS and CDR2 is FNYEAQ in the germline V gene. With V trimmed by 5 bases and J by 9 bases, 11 bases remained unmatched.

The chain is built from TRBV5-4 and TRBJ1-2; perhaps TRBD1 as D (5 bases). Per germline, CDR1 SGHNT and CDR2 YYREEE (reference sequence). Trimming removed 4 bases from V and 2 bases from J, with 9 bases in between. CDR3 size: 13 residues. The CDR3 nucleotides read TGTGCCAGCAGCCCGCAGGGAAACTATGGCTACACCTTC. This encodes CASSPQGNYGYTF. Based on the CDR3 plus reference TRBV5-4 and TRBJ1-2, the full variable domain is ETGVTQSPTHLIKTRGQQVTLRCSSQSGHNTVSWYQQALGQGPQFIFQYYREEENGRGNFPPRFSGLQFPNYSSELNVNALELDDSALYLCASSPQGNYGYTFGSGTRLTVV.

The chain employs TRBV28 and TRBJ1-5; 7 bases are shared with TRBD1. From germline, CDR1 is MDHEN and CDR2 SYDVKM. This CDR3 is built from 15 residues. Losses at the gene ends were 9 bases for V and 5 bases for J; bases not matched to a gene: 13. The CDR3 region is CASHRPQGWDQPQHF. The CDR3 region has the DNA TGTGCCAGTCATCGCCCACAGGGGTGGGATCAGCCCCAGCATTTT.

The chain combines TRBV7-8 with TRBJ2-7; possible D gene TRBD2, 6 bases. Germline CDR1 and CDR2: SGHVS and FQNEAQ. The CDR3 runs 14 residues. The germline V and J ends were trimmed by 5 bases and 3 bases, with 14 bases remaining between them. CDR3: CASSRDGGGYEQYV. DNA of the CDR3: TGTGCCAGCAGCCGTGACGGGGGTGGCTACGAGCAGTACGTC.

The chain combines TRBV14 with TRBJ1-2, with D tentatively TRBD1 (5 bases). Germline assignment: CDR1 SGHDN and CDR2 FVKESK. Between the trimmed V and J ends, which lost 4 bases and 4 bases, there was a span of 13 bases. This CDR3 is 14 amino acids long. CDR3 bases: TGTGCCAGCAGCCCCAGGGTGGTTAGCTATGGCTACACCTTC. Translating it yields CASSPRVVSYGYTF.

The DNA of the CDR3 is TGTGCCAGCAGCTCTTCCCCGGGGCAGGGGATTGGATCACCCCTCCACTTT. Its protein product is CASSSSPGQGIGSPLHF. The chain uses TRBV7-6 and TRBJ1-6; D perhaps matches TRBD1 (6 bases). With 4 bases removed from V and 10 bases from J, the gap between germline ends came to 23 bases. Germline-derived CDR1 and CDR2 are SGHVS and FNYEAQ. The CDR3 is 17 amino acids. Combining the CDR3 with reference TRBV7-6 and TRBJ1-6 gives the whole variable domain GAGVSQSPRYKVTKRGQDVALRCDPISGHVSLYWYRQALGQGPEFLTYFNYEAQQDKSGLPNDRFSAERPEGSISTLTIQRTEQRDSAMYRCASSSSPGQGIGSPLHFGNGTRLTVT.